The 31 T cell receptor beta chains presented below share a single source sample, sequenced in a study of OX40 agonist ivuxolimab in advanced cancers. The protocol was immunoSEQ multiplex PCR, while the TCRdb copy is restricted to in-frame clones and leaves out a portion. The sample carries some 25,000 clones, roughly 80% recorded once. The sequencing here drew on CD4+ or CD8+ T cells sorted from blood, taken in a trial of the OX40 agonist ivuxolimab. These receptors were obtained from an adult with an advanced solid tumor such as melanoma, head and neck, liver or kidney cancer.

This clone is deemed large. The rearrangement links TRBV9 to TRBJ2-3, with a weak D call TRBD1 (6 bases). Germline CDR1 and CDR2: SGDLS and YYNGEE. This CDR3 is 13 amino acids long. Trimming removed 6 bases from V and 5 bases from J, with 13 bases in between. The CDR3 spells CASNQGLGDTQYF. The CDR3 nucleotides read TGTGCCAGCAATCAGGGGTTGGGAGATACGCAGTATTTT.

V is TRBV6-6 and J is TRBJ1-1; maybe TRBD1 (6 bases). V lost 6 bases and J lost 0, with 14 bases in between. From germline, CDR1 is MNHNY and CDR2 SVGAGI (reference sequence). The length of the CDR3 is 15 residues. The CDR3 loop is CASSGSQGMNTEAFF. DNA for the CDR3: TGTGCCAGCAGCGGATCCCAGGGGATGAACACTGAAGCTTTCTTT.

The rearrangement uses TRBV11-2 and TRBJ2-1; 8 bases fit TRBD2. Trimming removed 4 bases from V and 4 bases from J; junction bases left unmatched: 12. Germline lookup yields CDR1 SGHAT and CDR2 FQNNGV. This CDR3 region has 17 residues. CDR3 DNA: TGTGCCAGCAGCTCCGAAATTGGGGCGGGGGGATACAATGAGCAGTTCTTC. The encoded protein is CASSSEIGAGGYNEQFF.

This clone was detected only once. CDR3 residues: CAWSAGTGGYGYTF. CDR3 sequence (DNA): TGTGCCTGGAGTGCCGGGACAGGGGGCTACGGCTACACCTTC. V is TRBV30 and J is TRBJ1-2; 12 nucleotides agree with TRBD1. The CDR3 sequence is 14 residues long. V lost 1 base and J lost 8; bases outside the gene matches: 5. Germline values: CDR1 GTSNPN, CDR2 SVGIG (reference sequence).

This rearrangement joins TRBV6-5 to TRBJ1-2; 10 bases agree with TRBD1. Germline lookup yields CDR1 MNHEY and CDR2 SVGAGI. The CDR3 has 15 residues. The V gene end was trimmed by 3 bases and the J gene end by 8 bases; junction bases not matched to a gene: 9. The CDR3 protein is CASSYGRQGAAGYTF. The CDR3 DNA follows: TGTGCCAGCAGTTATGGGCGACAGGGGGCCGCGGGCTACACCTTC.

The chain couples TRBV10-3 to TRBJ2-1; maybe TRBD2 (6 bases). Trimming removed 0 bases from V and 9 bases from J, with 15 bases in between. CDR3 length: 15 residues. Germline V gene lookup returns CDR1 ENHRY and CDR2 SYGVKD. CDR3 sequence: CAISESVAQGGEQFF. In DNA, the CDR3 is TGTGCCATCAGTGAGTCGGTTGCTCAGGGAGGTGAGCAGTTCTTC.

The V call is TRBV29-1, the J call TRBJ1-2; perhaps TRBD1 as D (6 bases). CDR3 length: 14 amino acids. CDR1 and CDR2 from the germline V gene are SQVTM and ANQGSEA. Trimming pared 6 bases from V and 2 bases from J, leaving 16 bases between. The CDR3 DNA reads TGCAGCGTGTCCGAGGGGACATCAAACTATGGCTACACCTTC. This translates into CSVSEGTSNYGYTF.

The V and J genes are TRBV18 and TRBJ2-7; 9 nucleotides match TRBD1. Germline CDR1 and CDR2: KGHSH and LQKENI. The CDR3 spans 14 residues. After removal of 3 bases from V and 3 bases from J, the junction contained 3 bases not matched to a gene. CDR3 DNA: TGTGCCAGCTCACCCCCGACAGGGGGCTACGAGCAGTACTTC. Its translation: CASSPPTGGYEQYF.

The rearrangement links TRBV4-1 to TRBJ1-5; no definite D call. Looked up from germline, CDR1 is MGHRA and CDR2 is YSYEKL. The CDR3 contains 13 residues. Trimming took 6 bases from V and 4 from J, leaving 10 bases between them. The CDR3 spells CASSVNSNQPQHF. The CDR3 nucleotides read TGCGCCAGCAGTGTTAATTCAAATCAGCCCCAGCATTTT.

The chain links TRBV2 to TRBJ2-2; a possible D gene is TRBD1 (6 bases). The germline gives CDR1 SNHLY, CDR2 FYNNEI. Trimming took off 1 base at V and 5 bases at J, with 11 bases between the two ends. The CDR3 contains 15 residues. The CDR3 nucleotides are TGTGCCAGCAGTGAAGTTTTCCAGGGGACCGGGGAGCTGTTTTTT. Encoded protein: CASSEVFQGTGELFF.

The chain combines TRBV15 with TRBJ2-4; tentatively, D is TRBD2 (6 bases). This CDR3 region has 16 residues. Germline assignment: CDR1 LNHNV and CDR2 YYDKDF (reference sequence). Trimming took off 3 bases at V and 3 bases at J, with 15 bases between the two ends. The CDR3 DNA reads TGTGCCACCAGCAGGTCTAGCGATCTAGTCAAAAACATTCAGTACTTC. Translating gives CATSRSSDLVKNIQYF.

The rearrangement uses TRBV30 and TRBJ1-2; no firm D call. Germline lookup yields CDR1 GTSNPN and CDR2 SVGIG (reference sequence). Trimming cost V 2 bases and J 8 bases, with 9 bases left between them. There are 11 residues in the CDR3. CDR3 DNA: TGTGCCTGGAGTACAGTGCAGGGCTACACCTTC. Amino acid sequence: CAWSTVQGYTF.

A few counts support this clone. The chain recombines TRBV4-2 with TRBJ2-7; a weak D match, TRBD1 (5 bases). Trimming pared 0 bases from V and 2 bases from J, leaving 14 bases between. Germline assignment: CDR1 LGHNA and CDR2 YNFKEQ. This CDR3 contains 16 residues. This CDR3 is CASSQEWGDWPYEQYF. As DNA, the CDR3 is TGTGCCAGCAGCCAAGAATGGGGCGACTGGCCCTACGAGCAGTACTTC.

V gene TRBV10-2 combines with J gene TRBJ2-5, with 11 bases matching TRBD2. In germline, CDR1 is WSHSY, CDR2 SAAADI. This CDR3 is 15 amino acids long. J was trimmed by 2 bases and V by 8 bases; bases with no gene match: 7. DNA of the CDR3: TGCGCCAGCTCCGGGACTAGCGGTCTACAAGAGACCCAGTACTTC. Translation gives CASSGTSGLQETQYF.

This chain connects TRBV9 to TRBJ2-1; no clear D. CDR1 SGDLS and CDR2 YYNGEE come from the germline V gene. V was clipped by 5 bases and J by 5 bases, with 5 bases between them. This CDR3 comprises 11 residues. In DNA, the CDR3 is TGTGCCAGCAGAGCCAACAATGAGCAGTTCTTC. Protein product: CASRANNEQFF.

A note on this clone: This same CDR3 is encoded by further DNA sequences in the sample. This chain's CDR3 is CASSLGRGTEAFF. For the CDR3, the DNA is TGTGCCAGCAGCTTGGGAAGGGGCACTGAAGCTTTCTTT. The chain is built from TRBV5-6 and TRBJ1-1; a possible D gene is TRBD1 (5 bases). CDR3 length: 13 amino acids. The germline V gene has CDR1 SGHDT and CDR2 YYEEEE. Trimming removed 0 bases at V and 4 bases at J, with 7 bases between.

This chain connects TRBV27 to TRBJ2-7, with 12 bases aligning to TRBD2. This CDR3 contains 15 residues. CDR1 and CDR2 from the germline V gene are MNHEY and SMNVEV (reference sequence). The V gene end was trimmed by 5 bases and the J gene end by 3 bases; junction bases not matched to a gene: 5. In DNA, the CDR3 is TGTGCCAGCAGTCCCCAGACTAGCGGGAGCTACGAGCAGTACTTC. It specifies CASSPQTSGSYEQYF.

The rearrangement uses TRBV5-1 and TRBJ2-7, with D possibly being TRBD1 (5 bases). The V gene's germline CDR1 is SGHRS and CDR2 YFSETQ. The CDR3 consists of 13 residues. The ends were cut back, 5 bases at V and 2 bases at J, with 11 bases in the middle. CDR3 sequence (DNA): TGCGCCAGCAGTGTGGGCAGGGCCTACGAGCAGTACTTC. This sequence encodes CASSVGRAYEQYF.

The rearrangement links TRBV7-9 to TRBJ1-2, with no clear D. From germline, CDR1 is SEHNR and CDR2 FQNEAQ (reference sequence). V lost 1 base, J lost 2 bases, and 8 bases lay in between. This CDR3 contains 14 residues. CDR3 in DNA: TGTGCCAGCAGCTTAGTGGAGACGAACTATGGCTACACCTTC. This encodes CASSLVETNYGYTF.

The J gene is TRBJ2-7, the V gene TRBV9; 8 bases are a match to TRBD1. The CDR3 sequence is 16 residues long. With V trimmed by 0 bases and J by 2 bases, 7 bases remained unmatched. In germline, CDR1 is SGDLS, CDR2 YYNGEE. As DNA, the CDR3 is TGTGCCAGCAGCGTAGCTATTGGACAGGGAGCCTACGAGCAGTACTTC. As protein: CASSVAIGQGAYEQYF.

The chain links TRBV9 to TRBJ2-1, with 9 bases identical to TRBD1. V dropped 1 base and J dropped 3; count of bases not matched to a gene: 2. The V gene's germline CDR1 is SGDLS and CDR2 YYNGEE. The CDR3 is 15 residues long. CDR3 region: CASSVSGQGYNEQFF. The CDR3 coding sequence is TGTGCCAGCAGCGTATCGGGACAGGGCTACAATGAGCAGTTCTTC.

The CDR3 reads CASSLGGEYGYTF. CDR3 bases: TGTGCCAGCAGCCTCGGCGGGGAGTATGGCTACACCTTC. The chain recombines TRBV9 with TRBJ1-2; no definite D call. The CDR3 consists of 13 residues. Trimming cost V 4 bases and J 5 bases, with 12 bases left between them. Germline V gives CDR1 SGDLS, CDR2 YYNGEE.

The chain combines TRBV9 with TRBJ2-1; D remains unclear. The CDR3 has 15 residues. Germline V gene lookup returns CDR1 SGDLS and CDR2 YYNGEE. V lost 0 bases and J lost 7, with 14 bases in between. The CDR3 DNA follows: TGTGCCAGCAGCGTAGGTCCTCTCCTCCGGAATGAGCAGTTCTTC. It specifies CASSVGPLLRNEQFF.

The chain combines TRBV27 with TRBJ1-2, with D possibly being TRBD1 (5 bases). CDR1 MNHEY and CDR2 SMNVEV come from the germline V gene (reference sequence). V was clipped by 5 bases and J by 5 bases, with 9 bases between them. This CDR3 is 12 amino acids long. CDR3 nucleotides: TGTGCCAGCAGTGGGGGTGCATATGGCTACACCTTC. Its translation: CASSGGAYGYTF.

The CDR3 region has the DNA TGCGCCAGCAGCTTTACTAGCGGGGGAGCCTTCTACAATGAGCAGTTCTTC. Translating gives CASSFTSGGAFYNEQFF. The chain recombines TRBV5-1 with TRBJ2-1; 11 nucleotides agree with TRBD2. V shed 2 bases and J 3 bases; nucleotides not matched to a gene: 7. This CDR3 is built from 17 residues. Germline assignment: CDR1 SGHRS and CDR2 YFSETQ.

This clone was seen once. The V gene is TRBV10-2, the J gene TRBJ2-2, with 7 bases that match TRBD2. The CDR3 length is 16 residues. Trimming took 5 bases from V and 6 from J; bases not matched to a gene: 12. Germline-derived CDR1 and CDR2 are WSHSY and SAAADI. The CDR3 DNA is TGCGCCAGCAGTACTCGGGGGGAAGGTCGCGCCGGGGAGCTGTTTTTT. Its translation: CASSTRGEGRAGELFF.

The chain employs TRBV7-8 and TRBJ2-7; perhaps D is TRBD1 or TRBD2 (5 bases each). Deletions cut 3 bases from V and 0 bases from J, with 6 bases between. This CDR3 region has 13 residues. Germline loops: CDR1 SGHVS, CDR2 FQNEAQ. CDR3 region: CASSLGPSYEQYF. The CDR3 DNA follows: TGTGCCAGCAGCTTGGGACCCTCCTACGAGCAGTACTTC.

The gene calls are TRBV15 and TRBJ1-5, with 9 bases fitting TRBD1. In germline, CDR1 is LNHNV, CDR2 YYDKDF (reference sequence). The V segment lost 4 bases and the J segment 5 bases; nucleotides outside the gene matches: 12. The CDR3 spans 17 residues. CDR3 region: CATSNTGGQGLDQPQHF. CDR3 DNA: TGTGCCACCAGCAATACGGGGGGACAGGGACTAGATCAGCCCCAGCATTTT.

On this clone: In the same sample, other DNA sequences code for this CDR3. The chain has TRBV5-6 and TRBJ2-1; D unclear. Germline CDR1 and CDR2: SGHDT and YYEEEE. The germline V and J ends were trimmed by 2 bases and 2 bases, with 2 bases remaining between them. The length of the CDR3 is 12 residues. The CDR3 here is CASSLPYNEQFF. The CDR3 DNA reads TGTGCCAGCAGCTTACCCTACAATGAGCAGTTCTTC.

The rearrangement joins TRBV10-3 to TRBJ2-7; D remains ambiguous. The CDR3 contains 11 residues. V lost 0 bases and J lost 7, with 4 bases in between. Germline V lookup: CDR1 ENHRY, CDR2 SYGVKD. The CDR3 sequence is CAISESWEQYF. The CDR3 DNA follows: TGTGCCATCAGTGAGTCGTGGGAGCAGTACTTC.

This clone was detected only a few times. This chain uses TRBV27 with TRBJ1-5, with a tentative D call TRBD1 (5 bases). This CDR3 spans 15 amino acids. Germline V lookup: CDR1 MNHEY, CDR2 SMNVEV (reference sequence). The V and J ends lost 1 base and 6 bases respectively, with 13 bases between them. In DNA, the CDR3 is TGTGCCAGCAGTTTATATGAATTGAGGGGTCAGCCCCAGCATTTT. It specifies CASSLYELRGQPQHF.